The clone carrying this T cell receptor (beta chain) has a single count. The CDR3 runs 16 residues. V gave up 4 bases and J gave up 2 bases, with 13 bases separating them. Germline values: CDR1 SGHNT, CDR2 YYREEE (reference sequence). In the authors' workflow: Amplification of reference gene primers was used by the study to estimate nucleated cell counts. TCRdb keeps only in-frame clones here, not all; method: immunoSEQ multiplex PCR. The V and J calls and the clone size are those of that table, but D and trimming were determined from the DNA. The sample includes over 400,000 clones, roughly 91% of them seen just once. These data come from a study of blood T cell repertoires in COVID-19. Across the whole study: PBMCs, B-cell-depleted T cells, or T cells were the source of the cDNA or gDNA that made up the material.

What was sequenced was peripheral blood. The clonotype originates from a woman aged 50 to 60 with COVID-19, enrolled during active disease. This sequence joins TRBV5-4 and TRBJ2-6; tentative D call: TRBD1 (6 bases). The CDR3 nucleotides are TGTGCCAGCAGCCTAGGGGGTCCCACTGGGGCCAACGTCCTGACTTTC. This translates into CASSLGGPTGANVLTF.